Listed here are 20 T cell receptor beta chains from one sample, sequenced in a study of cytomegalovirus exposure and HLA in healthy donors. The PCR had 60 Vbeta and 13 Jbeta primers. The repertoire was sequenced with immunoSEQ multiplex PCR; TCRdb's copy has only in-frame clones and lacks some. The table lists roughly 190,000 clones, about 59% of them singletons. What was sequenced was PBMCs. Receptors originate from a man aged 35-49 years in good health and CMV-seronegative.

V usage is TRBV28 and J usage is TRBJ2-1; 7 nucleotides match TRBD2. The CDR3 is 13 residues long. V shed 6 bases and J 8 bases; nucleotides not matched to a gene: 7. Germline V CDR1 and CDR2: MDHEN, SYDVKM. As DNA, the CDR3 is TGTGCCAGCAGATTAGGAGGGAGGGATGAGCAGTTCTTC. It is translated as CASRLGGRDEQFF.

The V and J genes are TRBV19 and TRBJ2-1; 8 nucleotides match TRBD2. CDR1 LNHDA and CDR2 SQIVND come from the germline V gene (reference sequence). After removal of 2 bases from V and 2 bases from J, the junction contained 8 bases not matched to a gene. The CDR3 consists of 17 residues. The CDR3 sequence: CASSIMGTSGTYNEQFF. CDR3 nucleotides: TGTGCCAGTAGTATAATGGGTACTAGCGGTACCTACAATGAGCAGTTCTTC.

This sequence joins TRBV28 and TRBJ2-2; 8 bases map to TRBD1. The CDR3 loop spans 15 amino acids. The V gene end was trimmed by 6 bases and the J gene end by 2 bases; junction bases not matched to a gene: 5. Looked up from germline, CDR1 is MDHEN and CDR2 is SYDVKM. The DNA for the CDR3 is TGTGCCAGCAGCTGGGACAGGCTAAACACCGGGGAGCTGTTTTTT. Encoded protein: CASSWDRLNTGELFF.

V usage is TRBV11-2 and J usage is TRBJ2-3; D is possibly TRBD2 (6 bases). CDR3 length equals 14 residues. Germline CDR1 and CDR2: SGHAT and FQNNGV. The V end lost 6 bases, the J end lost 0 bases, and 10 bases lay between the germline ends. The CDR3 DNA follows: TGTGCCAGCAGTCGGGACTCCAGCACAGATACGCAGTATTTT. It is translated as CASSRDSSTDTQYF.

The chain combines TRBV9 with TRBJ2-1, with 10 bases matching TRBD2. The germline V gene encodes CDR1 SGDLS and CDR2 YYNGEE. There are 15 residues in the CDR3. V gave up 3 bases and J gave up 15 bases; unmatched junction bases: 15. Written as DNA, the CDR3 is TGTGCCAGCAGCGGATACCTGGGTCTAGCGGGAGATTTGTTCTTC. Amino acid sequence: CASSGYLGLAGDLFF.

The chain couples TRBV5-1 to TRBJ2-5; 7 nucleotides line up with TRBD1. CDR1 is SGHRS and CDR2 is YFSETQ in the germline V gene. CDR3 length: 16 amino acids. Trimming removed 4 bases from V and 2 bases from J; junction bases left unmatched: 11. The CDR3 protein is CASSPTGDGRQETQYF. In DNA, the CDR3 is TGCGCCAGCAGCCCAACAGGGGATGGTAGGCAAGAGACCCAGTACTTC.

This clone has just a few counts. The J gene is TRBJ1-6, the V gene TRBV2, with D unresolved. CDR1 SNHLY and CDR2 FYNNEI come from the germline V gene. The CDR3 is 16 residues long. Trimming pared 4 bases from V and 0 bases from J, leaving 10 bases between. CDR3 DNA: TGTGCCAGCAGTGTCGGAAGGAGCTCCTATAATTCACCCCTCCACTTT. It yields the protein CASSVGRSSYNSPLHF.

This clone was picked up a small number of times. The genes are TRBV5-6 and TRBJ2-3; TRBD1 agrees at 7 bases. Germline trimming cut 4 bases from V and 2 bases from J; bases unmatched to any gene: 4. The germline V gene has CDR1 SGHDT and CDR2 YYEEEE. This CDR3 has 14 residues. The CDR3 is CASSLGQITDTQYF. The CDR3 DNA is TGTGCCAGCAGCCTGGGACAGATCACAGATACGCAGTATTTT.

This chain connects TRBV7-6 to TRBJ2-2, with D maybe TRBD1 (5 bases). CDR3 length equals 15 residues. Germline-derived CDR1 and CDR2 are SGHVS and FNYEAQ. The V end lost 6 bases, the J end lost 5 bases, and 16 bases lay between the germline ends. CDR3 nucleotide sequence: TGTGCCAGCAGGTCAAGGGCAGGGCCGACCGGGGAGCTGTTTTTT. Protein: CASRSRAGPTGELFF. The variable domain in full, completed from reference TRBV7-6 and TRBJ2-2, reads GAGVSQSPRYKVTKRGQDVALRCDPISGHVSLYWYRQALGQGPEFLTYFNYEAQQDKSGLPNDRFSAERPEGSISTLTIQRTEQRDSAMYRCASRSRAGPTGELFFGEGSRLTVL.

For the CDR3, the DNA is TGCGCCAGCAGCGCTAGCGTAACAAGGGAGACCCAGTACTTC. This gives the protein CASSASVTRETQYF. V gene TRBV5-1 combines with J gene TRBJ2-5; TRBD2 is a possible D gene (6 bases). The V end lost 4 bases, the J end lost 5 bases, and 15 bases lay between the germline ends. Germline CDR1 and CDR2: SGHRS and YFSETQ. The CDR3 runs 14 residues.

This chain uses TRBV7-9 with TRBJ2-5, with D tentatively TRBD2 (6 bases). The J call is in doubt because the DNA end fits TRBJ2-7 better. The CDR3 extends over 15 amino acids. CDR1 is SEHNR and CDR2 is FQNEAQ in the germline V gene (reference sequence). Here the CDR3 DNA reads TGTGCCAGCAGCTTACCCGAGGGCGGGATCTACGAGCAGTACTTC. Its translation is CASSLPEGGIYEQYF.

The J gene is TRBJ2-5, the V gene TRBV5-6; 14 nucleotides align to TRBD2. The trim removed 2 bases at V and 5 bases at J, leaving 11 bases unmatched. Germline CDR1 SGHDT, CDR2 YYEEEE. The CDR3 has 18 residues. CDR3 in amino acids: CASSFGLAGGEGGETQYF. The CDR3 bases are TGTGCCAGCAGCTTTGGACTAGCGGGAGGAGAGGGGGGGGAGACCCAGTACTTC.

The DNA for the CDR3 is TGCAGCGGGCGGGACTACACAGATACGCAGTATTTT. Translated: CSGRDYTDTQYF. The genes are TRBV29-1 and TRBJ2-3, with 7 nucleotides matching TRBD2. The CDR3 runs 12 residues. The V gene end was trimmed by 7 bases and the J gene end by 2 bases; junction bases not matched to a gene: 3. The germline CDR1 and CDR2 sequences are SQVTM and ANQGSEA.

The chain's CDR3 is CASSDGLPDTQYF. The CDR3 DNA reads TGTGCCAGCAGTGACGGCCTTCCAGATACGCAGTATTTT. The rearrangement joins TRBV6-4 to TRBJ2-3; no firm D call. Germline V lookup: CDR1 MRHNA, CDR2 SNTAGT. Between the trimmed V and J ends, which lost 2 bases and 4 bases, there was a span of 7 bases. This CDR3 has 13 residues.

The V and J genes are TRBV30 and TRBJ2-5; D is uncertain. CDR1 and CDR2 (germline): GTSNPN, SVGIG (reference sequence). V was clipped by 0 bases and J by 5 bases, with 10 bases between them. This CDR3 region has 13 residues. The CDR3 is CAWSVPGAETQYF. The DNA for the CDR3 is TGTGCCTGGAGTGTACCGGGTGCGGAGACCCAGTACTTC.

The rearrangement joins TRBV2 to TRBJ1-5, with D perhaps TRBD1 (5 bases). Per the germline V gene, CDR1 is SNHLY and CDR2 is FYNNEI. The CDR3 has 17 amino acids. Trimming removed 2 bases at V and 0 bases at J, with 14 bases between. CDR3 sequence reads: CASSEYAGMYSNQPQHF. The CDR3 DNA reads TGTGCCAGCAGTGAATATGCAGGGATGTATAGCAATCAGCCCCAGCATTTT.

This sequence joins TRBV28 and TRBJ2-6, with TRBD1 identical over 8 bases. In germline, CDR1 is MDHEN, CDR2 SYDVKM. The CDR3 sequence is 15 residues long. With 6 bases clipped from V and 2 bases from J, the junction kept 3 bases outside the gene matches. The CDR3 nucleotides read TGTGCCAGCAGCCCGACAGGGGCTGGGGCCAACGTCCTGACTTTC. Its protein is CASSPTGAGANVLTF.

The table lists this clone with a count of one. The chain combines TRBV28 with TRBJ1-1; possibly TRBD1 for D (6 bases). Trimming removed 2 bases at V and 1 base at J, with 11 bases between. CDR1 is MDHEN and CDR2 is SYDVKM in the germline V gene. This CDR3 spans 15 amino acids. CDR3 amino acids: CASSLLQGSNTEAFF. CDR3 nucleotides: TGTGCCAGCAGTTTACTTCAGGGGTCGAACACTGAAGCTTTCTTT. Supplemented by reference TRBV28 and TRBJ1-1, the full variable domain reads DVKVTQSSRYLVKRTGEKVFLECVQDMDHENMFWYRQDPGLGLRLIYFSYDVKMKEKGDIPEGYSVSREKKERFSLILESASTNQTSMYLCASSLLQGSNTEAFFGQGTRLTVV.

In this sample, this clone turned up a few times. This CDR3 reads CASSAGSRTDTQYF. Written as DNA, the CDR3 is TGCGCCAGCAGCGCCGGGTCTCGCACAGATACGCAGTATTTT. The chain employs TRBV5-1 and TRBJ2-3, with D unclear. Deletions cut 4 bases from V and 1 base from J, with 10 bases between. The length of the CDR3 is 14 residues. Looked up from germline, CDR1 is SGHRS and CDR2 is YFSETQ.

In this sample, this clone turned up once. This rearrangement joins TRBV6-5 to TRBJ1-2, with no clear D. With 5 bases removed from V and 4 bases from J, the gap between germline ends came to 11 bases. This CDR3 is built from 13 residues. Per germline, CDR1 MNHEY and CDR2 SVGAGI. CDR3 amino acids: CASSGGRLYGYTF. DNA of the CDR3: TGTGCCAGCAGTGGTGGCAGGCTCTATGGCTACACCTTC.